This T cell receptor beta chain was profiled in a study of blood T cell repertoires in COVID-19. In the study overall: Some COVID-19 samples were acute and others convalescent; all came from the United States, Italy and Spain. In each case, the material was cDNA or gDNA derived from T cells, B-cell-depleted T cells, or PBMCs.

This CDR3 contains 16 residues. The germline V gene has CDR1 LGHNA and CDR2 YSLEER. Trimming took 2 bases from V and 4 from J, leaving 14 bases between them. Recruits, aged roughly 18 to 90 years, lived in some 25 US areas. Cohorts were assigned according to the clinical history that participants reported. Clones were read by immunoSEQ multiplex PCR, and TCRdb kept only the in-frame ones, dropping some. In the table there are 250,000 to 300,000 clones, approximately 91% of which are singletons. Source material: PBMCs or T cells enriched from blood (not recorded which). This TCR came from a human donor in a cohort exposed to, infected with or recovered from COVID-19 (not recorded which). The donor label of this sample is uncertain. J is TRBJ2-2 and V is TRBV4-3; a weak D match, TRBD1 (5 bases). The CDR3 DNA follows: TGCGCCAGCAGCCAATCGCTAGGGGCGTCCACCGGGGAGCTGTTTTTT. Protein sequence: CASSQSLGASTGELFF.